This paragraph reports one T cell receptor (beta chain). The antigen is unknown. The CDR3 spans 17 residues. CDR1 and CDR2 from the germline V gene are ENHRY and SYGVKD. Germline trimming cut 0 bases from V and 2 bases from J; bases unmatched to any gene: 8. TCRdb keeps only in-frame clones here, not all; method: immunoSEQ multiplex PCR. The sample yields 83,000 or so clones, 70% to 90% seen once. These data come from a study of OX40 agonist ivuxolimab in advanced cancers. General study results and limits: Clones of CD4+ and CD8+ blood T cells grew by week 6 at doses of 0.1 to 3.0 mg/kg.

The material was CD4+ or CD8+ T cells sorted from blood, obtained in a trial of the OX40 agonist ivuxolimab. The chain recombines TRBV10-3 with TRBJ2-5; TRBD1 matches at 8 bases. This sequence originates from an adult with an advanced solid tumor such as melanoma, head and neck, liver or kidney cancer. CDR3 amino acids: CAISESRQGAGQETQYF. DNA of the CDR3: TGTGCCATCAGTGAGTCCCGGCAGGGGGCGGGACAAGAGACCCAGTACTTC.